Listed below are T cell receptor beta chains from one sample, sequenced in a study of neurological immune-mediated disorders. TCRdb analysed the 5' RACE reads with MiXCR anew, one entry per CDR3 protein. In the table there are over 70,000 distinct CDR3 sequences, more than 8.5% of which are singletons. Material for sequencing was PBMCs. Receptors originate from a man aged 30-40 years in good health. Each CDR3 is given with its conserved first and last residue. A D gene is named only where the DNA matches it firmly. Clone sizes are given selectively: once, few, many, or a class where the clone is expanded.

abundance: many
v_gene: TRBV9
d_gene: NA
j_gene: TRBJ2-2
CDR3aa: CASRAGIYTGELFF
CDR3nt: TGTGCCAGCAGGGCGGGCATATACACCGGGGAGCTGTTTTTT

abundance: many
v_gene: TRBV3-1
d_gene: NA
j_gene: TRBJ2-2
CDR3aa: CASSQANRASDTGELFF
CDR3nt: TGTGCCAGCAGCCAAGCCAACCGGGCTAGTGACACCGGGGAGCTGTTTTTT

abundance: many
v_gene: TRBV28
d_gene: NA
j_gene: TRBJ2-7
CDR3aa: CASSSTGPYEQYF
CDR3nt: TGTGCCAGCAGTTCGACAGGTCCCTACGAGCAGTACTTC

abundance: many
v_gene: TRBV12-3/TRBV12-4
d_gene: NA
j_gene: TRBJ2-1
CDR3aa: CASMVTSYNEQFF
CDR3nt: TGTGCCAGCATGGTGACTAGCTACAATGAGCAGTTCTTC

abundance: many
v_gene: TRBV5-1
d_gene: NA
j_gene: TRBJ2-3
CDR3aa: CASSLAPQLPPADTQYF
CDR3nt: TGCGCCAGCAGCTTGGCTCCTCAACTTCCCCCGGCAGATACGCAGTATTTT

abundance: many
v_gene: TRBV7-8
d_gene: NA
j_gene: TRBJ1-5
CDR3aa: CASSLREGSGQPQHF
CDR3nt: TGTGCCAGCAGCTTACGGGAAGGATCCGGTCAGCCCCAGCATTTT

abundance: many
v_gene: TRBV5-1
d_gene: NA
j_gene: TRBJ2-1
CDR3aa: CASSPDNSYNEQFF
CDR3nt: TGCGCCAGCAGCCCGGACAACTCCTACAATGAGCAGTTCTTC

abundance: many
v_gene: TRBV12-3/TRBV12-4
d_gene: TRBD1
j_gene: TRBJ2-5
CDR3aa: CASSSRQGAQETQYF
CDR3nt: TGTGCCAGCAGTTCACGACAGGGGGCACAAGAGACCCAGTACTTC

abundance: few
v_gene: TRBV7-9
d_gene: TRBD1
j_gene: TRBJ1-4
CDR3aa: CASSWGQGAATNEKLFF
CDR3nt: TGTGCCAGCAGCTGGGGACAGGGAGCAGCAACTAATGAAAAACTGTTTTTT

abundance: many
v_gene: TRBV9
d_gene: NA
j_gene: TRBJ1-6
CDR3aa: CASSVDYNSPLHF
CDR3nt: TGTGCCAGCAGCGTAGATTATAATTCACCCCTCCACTTT

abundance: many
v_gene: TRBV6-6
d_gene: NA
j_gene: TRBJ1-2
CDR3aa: CASASGSERGYTF
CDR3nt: TGTGCCAGTGCATCCGGCAGTGAGCGCGGCTACACCTTC

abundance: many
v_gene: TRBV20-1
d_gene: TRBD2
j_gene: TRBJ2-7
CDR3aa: CSAILGGLGSYEQYF
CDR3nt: TGCAGTGCTATCCTGGGGGGACTAGGGTCCTACGAGCAGTACTTC

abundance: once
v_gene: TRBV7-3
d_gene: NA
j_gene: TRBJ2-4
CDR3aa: CASSLNPAKNIQYF
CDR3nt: TGTGCCAGCAGCTTAAACCCAGCCAAAAACATTCAGTACTTC

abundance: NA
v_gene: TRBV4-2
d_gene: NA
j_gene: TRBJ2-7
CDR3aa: CASSQDRSHEQYF
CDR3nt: TGTGCCAGCAGCCAAGATCGGAGTCACGAGCAGTACTTC

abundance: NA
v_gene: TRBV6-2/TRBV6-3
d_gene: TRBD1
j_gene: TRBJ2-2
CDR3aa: CASSYGQGAVNTGELFF
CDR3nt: TGTGCCAGCAGTTACGGACAGGGGGCGGTGAACACCGGGGAGCTGTTTTTT

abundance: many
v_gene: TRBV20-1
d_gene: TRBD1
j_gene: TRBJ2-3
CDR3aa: CSATDRAGDTQYF
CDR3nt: TGCAGTGCTACGGACAGGGCGGGGGATACGCAGTATTTT

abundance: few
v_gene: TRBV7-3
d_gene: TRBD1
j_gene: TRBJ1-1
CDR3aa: CASSTDRGGYTEAFF
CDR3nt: TGTGCCAGCAGCACCGACAGGGGAGGGTACACTGAAGCTTTCTTT

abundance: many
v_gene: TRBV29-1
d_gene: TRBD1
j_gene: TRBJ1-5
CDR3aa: CSVAIPDRLGGNQPQHF
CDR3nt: TGCAGCGTTGCCATCCCGGACAGGTTAGGGGGAAATCAGCCCCAGCATTTT

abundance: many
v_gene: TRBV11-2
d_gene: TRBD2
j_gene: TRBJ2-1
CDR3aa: CASYQTSGRFSEQFF
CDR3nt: TGTGCCAGCTACCAGACTAGCGGGAGGTTTAGTGAGCAGTTCTTC

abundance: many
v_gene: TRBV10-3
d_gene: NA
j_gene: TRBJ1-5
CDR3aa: CAISDGVSNQPQHF
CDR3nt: TGTGCCATCAGTGACGGGGTTTCCAATCAGCCCCAGCATTTT

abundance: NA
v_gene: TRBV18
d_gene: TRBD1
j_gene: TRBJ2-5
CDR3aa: CASSPAVDRGQTQYF
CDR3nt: TGTGCCAGCTCACCAGCCGTCGATAGGGGGCAGACCCAGTACTTC

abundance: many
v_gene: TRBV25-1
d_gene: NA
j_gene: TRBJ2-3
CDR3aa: CASSEPGRGDTQYF
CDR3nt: TGTGCCAGCAGTGAACCGGGGCGCGGGGATACGCAGTATTTT

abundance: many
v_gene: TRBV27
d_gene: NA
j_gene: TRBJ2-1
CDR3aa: CASSLSLTEQFF
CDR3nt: TGTGCCAGCAGTTTATCTCTAACTGAGCAGTTCTTC

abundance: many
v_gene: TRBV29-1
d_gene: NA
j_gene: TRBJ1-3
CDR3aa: CSAGGQGNTIYF
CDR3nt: TGCAGCGCCGGTGGGCAAGGAAACACCATATATTTT

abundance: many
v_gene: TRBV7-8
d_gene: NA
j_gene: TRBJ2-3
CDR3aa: CASSFGAVHSTDTQYF
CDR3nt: TGTGCCAGCAGCTTTGGGGCAGTCCATAGCACAGATACGCAGTATTTT

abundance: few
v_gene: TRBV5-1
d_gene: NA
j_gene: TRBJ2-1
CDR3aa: CASSLVAPEQFF
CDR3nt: TGCGCCAGCAGCTTAGTGGCGCCGGAGCAGTTCTTC

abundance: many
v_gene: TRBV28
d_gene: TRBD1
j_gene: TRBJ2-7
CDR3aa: CASSLIGTGKVEQYF
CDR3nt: TGTGCCAGCAGTCTAATAGGGACAGGGAAGGTCGAGCAGTACTTC

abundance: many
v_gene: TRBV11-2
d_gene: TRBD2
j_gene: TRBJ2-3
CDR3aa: CASSPGTSGTARYF
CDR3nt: TGTGCCAGCAGCCCGGGGACTAGCGGGACCGCGAGGTATTTT

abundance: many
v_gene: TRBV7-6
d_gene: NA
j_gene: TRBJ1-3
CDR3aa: CASSLQTGSAGNTIYF
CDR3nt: TGTGCCAGCAGCTTACAAACAGGCTCCGCTGGAAACACCATATATTTT

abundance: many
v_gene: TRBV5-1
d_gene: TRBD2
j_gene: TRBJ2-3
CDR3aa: CASSLGTSGIDTQYF
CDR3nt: TGCGCCAGCAGCCTCGGGACTAGCGGGATCGATACGCAGTATTTT

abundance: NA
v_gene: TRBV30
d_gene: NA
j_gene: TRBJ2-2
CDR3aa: CAWSVRDLGELFF
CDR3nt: TGTGCCTGGAGTGTACGGGATCTCGGGGAGCTGTTTTTT

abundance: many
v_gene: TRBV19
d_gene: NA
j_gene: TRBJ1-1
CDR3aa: CASSISVNTEAFF
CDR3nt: TGTGCCAGTAGTATATCGGTGAACACTGAAGCTTTCTTT

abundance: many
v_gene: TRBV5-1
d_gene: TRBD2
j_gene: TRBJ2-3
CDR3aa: CASSDGTSGTDTQYF
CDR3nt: TGCGCCAGCAGCGATGGGACTAGCGGCACAGATACGCAGTATTTT

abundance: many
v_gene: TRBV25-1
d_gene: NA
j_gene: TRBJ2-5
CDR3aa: CASSLPLGGQETQYF
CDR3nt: TGTGCCAGCAGTTTGCCCTTGGGGGGCCAAGAGACCCAGTACTTC

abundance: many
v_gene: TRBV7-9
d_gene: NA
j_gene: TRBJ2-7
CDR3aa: CASSTPGQRDSYEQYF
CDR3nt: TGTGCCAGCAGCACTCCCGGGCAGCGCGACTCCTACGAGCAGTACTTC

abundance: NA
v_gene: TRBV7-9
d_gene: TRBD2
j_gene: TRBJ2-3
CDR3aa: CASSRGGQYTDTQYF
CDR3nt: TGTGCCAGCAGCCGGGGGGGGCAGTACACAGATACGCAGTATTTT

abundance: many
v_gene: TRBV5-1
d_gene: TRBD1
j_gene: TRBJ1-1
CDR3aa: CASSTGQGWLGTEAFF
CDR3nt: TGCGCCAGCAGCACGGGACAGGGGTGGTTGGGTACTGAAGCTTTCTTT

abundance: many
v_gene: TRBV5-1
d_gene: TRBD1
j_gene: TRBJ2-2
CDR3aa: CASSARQGKTGELFF
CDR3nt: TGCGCCAGCAGCGCCCGACAGGGGAAAACCGGGGAGCTGTTTTTT

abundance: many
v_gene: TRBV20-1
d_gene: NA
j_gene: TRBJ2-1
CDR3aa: CSADFPSYNEQFF
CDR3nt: TGCAGTGCCGACTTCCCTAGCTACAATGAGCAGTTCTTC

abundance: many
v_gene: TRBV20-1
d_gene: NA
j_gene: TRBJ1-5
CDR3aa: CSARGTRNQPQHF
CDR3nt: TGCAGTGCTAGAGGGACCCGCAATCAGCCCCAGCATTTT

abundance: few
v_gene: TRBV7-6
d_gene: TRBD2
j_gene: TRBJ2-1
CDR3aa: CASSLATSGLEAEQFF
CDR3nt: TGTGCCAGCAGCTTAGCGACTAGCGGTCTTGAAGCGGAGCAGTTCTTC

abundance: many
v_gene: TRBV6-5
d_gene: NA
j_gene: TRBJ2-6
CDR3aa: CASSYFATGSGANVLTF
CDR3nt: TGTGCCAGCAGTTACTTCGCCACAGGGTCTGGGGCCAACGTCCTGACTTTC

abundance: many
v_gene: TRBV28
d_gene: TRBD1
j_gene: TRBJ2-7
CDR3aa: CASSPLTGYDEQYF
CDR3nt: TGTGCCAGCAGTCCGTTGACAGGGTACGACGAGCAGTACTTC

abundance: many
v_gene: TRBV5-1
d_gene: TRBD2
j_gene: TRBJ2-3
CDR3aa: CASSLYLAGSSPTDTQYF
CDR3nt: TGCGCCAGCAGCTTGTACCTAGCGGGTTCATCTCCCACAGATACGCAGTATTTT

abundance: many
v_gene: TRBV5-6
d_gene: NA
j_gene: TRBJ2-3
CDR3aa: CASSSRYTDTQYF
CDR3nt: TGTGCCAGCAGCTCAAGATACACAGATACGCAGTATTTT